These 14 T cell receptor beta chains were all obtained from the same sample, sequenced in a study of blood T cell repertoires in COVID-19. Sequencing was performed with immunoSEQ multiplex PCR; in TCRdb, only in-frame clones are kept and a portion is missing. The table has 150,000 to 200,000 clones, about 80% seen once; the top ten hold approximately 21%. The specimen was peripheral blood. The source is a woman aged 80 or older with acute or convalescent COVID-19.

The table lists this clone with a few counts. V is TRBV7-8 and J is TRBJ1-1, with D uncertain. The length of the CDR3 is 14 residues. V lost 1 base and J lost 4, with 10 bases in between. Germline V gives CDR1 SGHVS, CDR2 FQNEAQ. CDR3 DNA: TGTGCCAGCAGCTTAGACACCTTCCCCACTGAAGCTTTCTTT. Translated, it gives CASSLDTFPTEAFF.

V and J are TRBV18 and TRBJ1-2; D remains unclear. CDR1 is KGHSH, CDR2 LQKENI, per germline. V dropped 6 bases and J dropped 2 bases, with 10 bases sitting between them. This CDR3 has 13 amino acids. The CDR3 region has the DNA TGTGCCAGCTCCCTTGACGGGAACTATGGCTACACCTTC. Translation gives CASSLDGNYGYTF.

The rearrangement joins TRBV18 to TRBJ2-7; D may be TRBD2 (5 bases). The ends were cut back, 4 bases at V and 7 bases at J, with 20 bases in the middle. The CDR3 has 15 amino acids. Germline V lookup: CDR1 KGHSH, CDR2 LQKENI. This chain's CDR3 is CASSQETTRSVEQYF. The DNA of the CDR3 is TGTGCCAGCTCACAAGAGACTACGAGATCTGTGGAGCAGTACTTC. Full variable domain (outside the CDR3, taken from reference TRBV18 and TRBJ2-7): NAGVMQNPRHLVRRRGQEARLRCSPMKGHSHVYWYRQLPEEGLKFMVYLQKENIIDESGMPKERFSAEFPKEGPSILRIQQVVRGDSAAYFCASSQETTRSVEQYFGPGTRLTVT.

In DNA form, the CDR3 reads TGTGCCAGTAGTATTAAGGAGCGGGGGATTCAGTACTTC. Protein sequence: CASSIKERGIQYF. This chain links TRBV19 with TRBJ2-4; TRBD2 matches at 8 bases. The CDR3 consists of 13 residues. J gave up 10 bases and V 3 bases, and 5 bases lay outside the gene matches. CDR1 and CDR2 (germline): LNHDA, SQIVND (reference sequence).

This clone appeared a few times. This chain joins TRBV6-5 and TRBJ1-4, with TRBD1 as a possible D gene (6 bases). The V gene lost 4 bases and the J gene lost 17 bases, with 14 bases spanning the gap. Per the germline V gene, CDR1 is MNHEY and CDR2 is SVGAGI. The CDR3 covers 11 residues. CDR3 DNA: TGTGCCAGCAGTTCCCGGGACAAGCTTTTTTTT. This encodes CASSSRDKLFF.

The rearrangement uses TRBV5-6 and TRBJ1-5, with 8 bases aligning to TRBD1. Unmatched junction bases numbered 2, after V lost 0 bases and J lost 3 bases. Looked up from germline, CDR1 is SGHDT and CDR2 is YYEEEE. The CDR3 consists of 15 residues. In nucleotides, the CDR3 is TGTGCCAGCAGCTTGGGGACAGGGCCCAATCAGCCCCAGCATTTT. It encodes CASSLGTGPNQPQHF.

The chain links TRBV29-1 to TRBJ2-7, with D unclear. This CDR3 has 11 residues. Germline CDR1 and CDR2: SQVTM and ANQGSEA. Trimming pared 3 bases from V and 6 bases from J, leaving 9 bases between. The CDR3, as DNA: TGCAGCGTTGAGACTTATAGCGAGCAGTACTTC. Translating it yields CSVETYSEQYF.

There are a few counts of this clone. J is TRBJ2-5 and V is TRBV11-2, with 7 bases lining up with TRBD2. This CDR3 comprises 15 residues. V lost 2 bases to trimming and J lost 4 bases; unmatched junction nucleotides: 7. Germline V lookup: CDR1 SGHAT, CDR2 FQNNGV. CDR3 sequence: CASSLRAGGGETQYF. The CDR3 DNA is TGTGCCAGCAGCTTAAGGGCCGGCGGGGGAGAGACCCAGTACTTC.

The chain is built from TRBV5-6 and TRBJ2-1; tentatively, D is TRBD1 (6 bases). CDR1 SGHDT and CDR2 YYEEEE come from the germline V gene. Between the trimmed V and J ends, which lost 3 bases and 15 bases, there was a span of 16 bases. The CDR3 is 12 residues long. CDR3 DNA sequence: TGTGCCAGCAGCTGGAGCACAGGGTTAAGGTTCTTC. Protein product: CASSWSTGLRFF.

CDR3 sequence: CASSPHDRGGMTGELFF. The CDR3 region has the DNA TGTGCCAGCAGCCCTCATGACAGGGGAGGCATGACCGGGGAGCTGTTTTTT. The chain has TRBV6-2 or TRBV6-3 and TRBJ2-2; 8 bases fit TRBD1. Germline V gene sequence: CDR1 MNHEY, CDR2 SVGEGT. After removal of 6 bases from V and 5 bases from J, the junction contained 14 bases not matched to a gene. The length of the CDR3 is 17 residues.

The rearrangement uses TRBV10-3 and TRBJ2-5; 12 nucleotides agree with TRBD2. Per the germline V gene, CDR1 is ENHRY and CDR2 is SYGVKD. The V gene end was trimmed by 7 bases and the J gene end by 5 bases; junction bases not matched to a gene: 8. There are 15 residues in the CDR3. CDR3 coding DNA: TGTGCCATCACCCCTAGCGGGAGGGTCGGGGAGACCCAGTACTTC. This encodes CAITPSGRVGETQYF.

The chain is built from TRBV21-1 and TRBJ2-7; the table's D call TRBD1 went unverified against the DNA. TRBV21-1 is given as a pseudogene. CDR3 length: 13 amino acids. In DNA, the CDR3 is TGTGCCAGCAGCCGAATTACAGGGGGCGAGCAGTACTTC. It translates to CASSRITGGEQYF.

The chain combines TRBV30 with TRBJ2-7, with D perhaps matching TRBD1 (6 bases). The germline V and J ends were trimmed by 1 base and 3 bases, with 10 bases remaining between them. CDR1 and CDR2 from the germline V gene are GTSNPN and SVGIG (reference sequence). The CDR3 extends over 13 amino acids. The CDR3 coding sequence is TGTGCCTGGAGTGGCTGGGACAACTACGAGCAGTACTTC. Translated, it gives CAWSGWDNYEQYF.

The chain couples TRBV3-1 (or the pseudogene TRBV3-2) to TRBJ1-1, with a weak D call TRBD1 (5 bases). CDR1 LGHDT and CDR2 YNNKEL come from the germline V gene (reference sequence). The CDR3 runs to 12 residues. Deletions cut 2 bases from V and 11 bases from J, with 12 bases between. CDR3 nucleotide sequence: TGTGCCAGCAGCCAAACGGGGGACCTGGCTTTCTTT. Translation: CASSQTGDLAFF.